The TCR beta chain under discussion was sequenced for a study of T cell responses to AZD1222 COVID-19 vaccine. Libraries were prepared by immunoSEQ multiplex PCR; TCRdb keeps only in-frame clonotypes and omits some of them. The sample yields more than 150,000 clones, around 87% seen once. The clonotype comes from an adult who received the AZD1222 COVID-19 vaccine. The material sequenced was peripheral blood, taken 28 days after the second AZD1222 dose.

The CDR3 here is CASNLVGLWQFF. As DNA, the CDR3 is TGTGCCAGCAACCTAGTTGGATTATGGCAGTTCTTC. The chain employs TRBV7-9 and TRBJ2-1; D not resolved. Trimming shortened V by 7 bases and J by 12 bases, and 16 bases separated the two germline ends. The CDR3 length is 12 residues. CDR1 and CDR2 (germline): SEHNR, FQNEAQ (reference sequence).